Below, 5 T cell receptor beta chains from the same sample are listed, as sequenced in a study of control samples from healthy donors and cancer patients. TCRdb's copy holds only in-frame clones and misses some; the assay was immunoSEQ multiplex PCR. The data contain tens of thousands of clones, approximately 85% of them singletons. The sequencing input was PBMCs. These receptors all stem from a woman aged 55-69 years with head and neck cancer.

The V call is TRBV12-3 or TRBV12-4, the J call TRBJ2-7; 8 positions match TRBD1. Germline trimming cut 6 bases from V and 5 bases from J; bases unmatched to any gene: 6. The CDR3 length is 13 residues. As DNA, the CDR3 is TGTGCCAGCAGGGTACAGGGGGTCCACGAGCAGTACTTC. It codes for CASRVQGVHEQYF.

This clone was seen a handful of times. The V gene is TRBV3-1 (or the pseudogene TRBV3-2), the J gene TRBJ2-2, with D tentatively TRBD1 (5 bases). Trimming cost V 4 bases and J 2 bases, with 14 bases left between them. The CDR3 length is 16 residues. Per germline, CDR1 LGHDT and CDR2 YNNKEL (reference sequence). The CDR3 nucleotides are TGTGCCAGCAGCCTCAAAGGGGTTACAAACACCGGGGAGCTGTTTTTT. Translation: CASSLKGVTNTGELFF.

V usage is TRBV6-5 and J usage is TRBJ2-2, with unresolved D. The V and J ends lost 7 bases and 4 bases respectively, with 16 bases between them. This CDR3 spans 15 amino acids. Germline CDR1 MNHEY, CDR2 SVGAGI. The CDR3 DNA is TGTGCCAGCATAGTCCCTGGCAGCCCCACCGGGGAGCTGTTTTTT. This encodes CASIVPGSPTGELFF.

This sequence joins TRBV7-2 and TRBJ1-5, with D perhaps TRBD1 (5 bases). The CDR3 has 14 amino acids. Germline V lookup: CDR1 SGHTA, CDR2 FQGNSA. V dropped 1 base and J dropped 7 bases, with 11 bases sitting between them. The CDR3 bases are TGTGCCAGCAGCTTAGGTCAGGGAGGGCAGCCCCAGCATTTT. Its protein product is CASSLGQGGQPQHF.

The rearrangement joins TRBV12-3 or TRBV12-4 to TRBJ2-1; 10 bases match TRBD2. CDR3 length: 13 amino acids. With 5 bases clipped from V and 5 bases from J, the junction kept 0 bases outside the gene matches. CDR3 protein: CASSTSGDNEQFF. For the CDR3, the DNA is TGTGCCAGCAGTACTAGCGGGGACAATGAGCAGTTCTTC.